Listed below are T cell receptor beta chains from one sample, sequenced in a study of beta chain features in type 1 diabetes. Libraries were prepared by immunoSEQ multiplex PCR; TCRdb keeps only in-frame clonotypes and omits some of them. The data contain 450,000 to 600,000 clones, approximately 28% of them singletons. The sequenced sample was naive CD4+ T cells from blood. The source of these receptors is a man aged 18 to 29 in good health. The CDR3 runs from the conserved cysteine through the conserved F or W. Fields, in order: V gene, J gene, CDR3 length, D gene, clone size, CDR3 protein, CDR3 DNA. A D gene is named only where the DNA matches it firmly. Clone size is not always given. Where it is, it says once, few, many or a class for expanded clones.

TRBV13	TRBJ2-4	19	TRBD2	NA	CASSLEGLAAHGAKNIQYF	TGTGCCAGCAGCTTAGAGGGACTAGCGGCCCATGGGGCCAAAAACATTCAGTACTTC
TRBV29-1	TRBJ2-3	12	NA	NA	CSYATGTDTQYF	TGCAGCTATGCGACCGGCACAGATACGCAGTATTTT
TRBV30	TRBJ2-7	12	NA	NA	CAWSGQGGEQYF	TGTGCCTGGAGTGGTCAGGGAGGCGAGCAGTACTTC
TRBV15	TRBJ2-6	12	NA	NA	CATSRGENVLTF	TGTGCCACCAGCAGGGGGGAGAACGTCCTGACTTTC
TRBV7-8	TRBJ1-1	13	NA	few	CASSLGKRGEAFF	TGTGCCAGCAGCTTAGGGAAGAGGGGTGAAGCTTTCTTT
TRBV7-9	TRBJ2-1	16	TRBD2	few	CASSLPTSGSTNEQFF	TGTGCCAGCAGCCTACCGACTAGCGGGAGTACCAATGAGCAGTTCTTC
TRBV29-1	TRBJ2-7	15	TRBD2	NA	CSVEKTSGSSYEQYF	TGCAGCGTGGAGAAAACTAGCGGGAGTTCCTACGAGCAGTACTTC
TRBV11-2	TRBJ2-1	15	NA	NA	CASSSTRQGGNEQFF	TGTGCCAGCAGCTCCACAAGACAGGGAGGCAATGAGCAGTTCTTC
TRBV7-2	TRBJ2-7	14	TRBD1	few	CASSSGQGTHEQYF	TGTGCCAGCAGCTCAGGACAGGGCACCCACGAGCAGTACTTC
TRBV4-2	TRBJ2-3	14	NA	NA	CASSQVSGADTQYF	TGTGCCAGCAGCCAAGTATCGGGGGCAGATACGCAGTATTTT
TRBV7-6	TRBJ2-1	15	NA	NA	CASSLQYSSGNEQFF	TGTGCCAGCAGCTTACAATACTCTTCGGGCAATGAGCAGTTCTTC
TRBV7-2	TRBJ2-3	14	TRBD2	NA	CASSLYPGGDTQYF	TGTGCCAGCAGCTTATATCCGGGGGGGGATACGCAGTATTTT
TRBV30	TRBJ1-1	13	NA	NA	CAWSVRDYTEAFF	TGTGCCTGGAGTGTAAGGGACTACACTGAAGCTTTCTTT
TRBV30	TRBJ2-2	13	NA	once	CAWSRRSVGELFF	TGTGCCTGGAGTAGACGCTCCGTTGGGGAGCTGTTTTTT
TRBV6-1	TRBJ2-7	13	NA	NA	CASSDRLDYEQYF	TGTGCCAGCAGTGACAGGCTTGACTACGAGCAGTACTTC
TRBV7-2	TRBJ2-7	14	NA	NA	CASSLWAVGREQYF	TGTGCCAGCAGCTTATGGGCCGTAGGGCGCGAGCAGTACTTC
TRBV29-1	TRBJ2-5	11	NA	few	CSVQPGETQYF	TGCAGCGTTCAACCCGGGGAGACCCAGTACTTC
TRBV29-1	TRBJ2-2	13	TRBD2	few	CSGETSGSGELFF	TGCAGCGGGGAGACTAGCGGGAGCGGGGAGCTGTTTTTT
TRBV9	TRBJ2-5	15	TRBD1	NA	CASSPRTGVYETQYF	TGTGCCAGCAGCCCCCGGACAGGGGTGTACGAGACCCAGTACTTC
TRBV29-1	TRBJ2-4	16	NA	NA	CSGEVAGTIAKNIQYF	TGCAGCGGTGAAGTTGCAGGGACAATAGCCAAAAACATTCAGTACTTC
TRBV27	TRBJ2-7	15	TRBD1	NA	CASRSRQGQVSEQYF	TGTGCCAGCAGAAGCAGACAGGGGCAGGTCTCCGAGCAGTACTTC
TRBV7-3	TRBJ1-1	14	NA	NA	CASSPDRQNTEAFF	TGTGCCAGCAGTCCTGACAGGCAGAACACTGAAGCTTTCTTT
TRBV10-3	TRBJ1-2	13	NA	once	CAISETGNYGYTF	TGTGCCATCAGTGAAACCGGGAACTATGGCTACACCTTC
TRBV5-1	TRBJ2-1	15	TRBD2	NA	CASGSGNPSYNEQFF	TGCGCCAGCGGTAGCGGGAACCCCTCCTACAATGAGCAGTTCTTC
TRBV25-1	TRBJ2-7	15	TRBD2	NA	CASSGPAGVTYEQYF	TGTGCCAGCAGTGGCCCAGCGGGAGTGACCTACGAGCAGTACTTC
TRBV10-3	TRBJ2-1	13	NA	NA	CAISGSGYNEQFF	TGTGCCATCAGTGGGAGTGGATACAATGAGCAGTTCTTC
TRBV19	TRBJ2-1	15	NA	NA	CASGTLKDGDNEQFF	TGTGCCAGTGGAACACTTAAGGACGGGGACAATGAGCAGTTCTTC
TRBV25-1	TRBJ2-5	14	NA	NA	CASSEQGYQETQYF	TGTGCCAGCAGTGAGCAGGGATACCAAGAGACCCAGTACTTC
TRBV30	TRBJ2-3	15	NA	NA	CAWSATGSFTDTQYF	TGTGCCTGGAGTGCAACAGGGAGCTTCACAGATACGCAGTATTTT
TRBV30	TRBJ2-7	12	NA	NA	CAWRGQIYEQYF	TGTGCCTGGAGGGGTCAGATTTACGAGCAGTACTTC
TRBV6-6	TRBJ1-4	12	NA	NA	CASRQGGEKLFF	TGTGCCAGCAGACAGGGTGGAGAAAAACTGTTTTTT
TRBV14	TRBJ2-1	20	TRBD1	few	CASSVYDRGTTPSSYNEQFF	TGTGCCAGCAGCGTATACGACAGGGGGACCACCCCGAGCTCCTACAATGAGCAGTTCTTC
TRBV28	TRBJ2-3	12	NA	NA	CASSLLRDTQYF	TGTGCCAGCAGTCTACTACGGGATACGCAGTATTTT